This T cell receptor beta chain was profiled in a study of cytomegalovirus exposure and HLA in healthy donors. The study's findings and limits: Reports showed the classifier diagnosing cytomegalovirus status with high specificity and sensitivity.

V was clipped by 5 bases and J by 0 bases, with 10 bases between them. From germline, CDR1 is MNHEY and CDR2 SVGAGI. This CDR3 is built from 14 residues. Concerning this clone itself: The antigen is not known.

Produced via immunoSEQ multiplex PCR; TCRdb's table is partial and in-frame only. The profile covers approximately 270,000 clones, with around 91% appearing a single time and 0.35% to 0.45% taken by the ten largest. V and J are TRBV6-5 and TRBJ1-1, with D possibly matching TRBD1 (5 bases). Sequenced input: PBMCs. This sequence was found in a woman younger than 35 in good health and CMV-seronegative. In DNA, the CDR3 is TGTGCCAGCAGTCTCGACAGCATGAACACTGAAGCTTTCTTT. As protein: CASSLDSMNTEAFF.